Sequencing of this TCR beta chain was carried out in a study of beta chain features in type 1 diabetes. Study context: Comparable age, gender and cell yields were observed in patients relative to healthy donors.

TCRB transcripts that were expressed got sequenced, as all of the isolated RNA had been reverse transcribed. It was found that naive, central memory and regulatory T cell samples averaged around 3.8 million reads. Profiled with immunoSEQ multiplex PCR; TCRdb holds only in-frame clones, not every one. The sample shows a few hundred thousand clones, roughly a tenth of them seen only once. Findings of the study overall: In the patient group, naive, central memory and Treg TCRB repertoires seemed more alike than in the healthy donor group. In all four CD4+ subsets, TCRB CDR3 length was significantly, moderately reduced in type 1 diabetes.

Purity (above 98%) was reached by all sorted populations. This clone was seen a few times. What it binds is not known. Germline V gene lookup returns CDR1 MNHNY and CDR2 SVGAGI (reference sequence). The CDR3 runs to 13 residues. Deletions cut 5 bases from V and 2 bases from J, with 7 bases between. The sequenced sample was central memory CD4+ T cells from blood. The receptor comes from a man aged 25 to 40 with type 1 diabetes. This sequence joins TRBV6-6 and TRBJ1-5; weak D call: TRBD1 (5 bases). The CDR3 sequence is CASSMTGNQPQHF. CDR3 sequence (DNA): TGTGCCAGCAGTATGACAGGCAATCAGCCCCAGCATTTT.